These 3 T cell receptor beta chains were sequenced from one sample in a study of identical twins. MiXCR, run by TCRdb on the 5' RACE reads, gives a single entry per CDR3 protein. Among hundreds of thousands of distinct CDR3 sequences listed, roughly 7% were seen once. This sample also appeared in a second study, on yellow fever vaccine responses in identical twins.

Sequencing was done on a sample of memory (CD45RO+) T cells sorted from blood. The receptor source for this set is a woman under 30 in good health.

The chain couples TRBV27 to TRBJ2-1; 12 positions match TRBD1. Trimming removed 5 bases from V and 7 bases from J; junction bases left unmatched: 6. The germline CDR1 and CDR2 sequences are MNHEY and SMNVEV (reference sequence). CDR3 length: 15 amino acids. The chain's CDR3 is CASSAGTGGMNEQFF. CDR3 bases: TGTGCCAGCAGTGCCGGGACAGGGGGCATGAATGAGCAGTTCTTC.

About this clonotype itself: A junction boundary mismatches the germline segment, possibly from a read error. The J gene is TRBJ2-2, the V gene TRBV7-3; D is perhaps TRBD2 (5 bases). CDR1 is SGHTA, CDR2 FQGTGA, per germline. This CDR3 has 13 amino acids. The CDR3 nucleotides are TGTGCCAGCAGCTTAATTAGCAATGGGGAGCTGGTTTTT. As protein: CASSLISNGELVF. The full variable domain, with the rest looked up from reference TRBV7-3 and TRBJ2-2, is GAGVSQTPSNKVTEKGKYVELRCDPISGHTALYWYRQSLGQGPEFLIYFQGTGAADDSGLPNDRFFAVRPEGSVSTLKIQRTERGDSAVYLCASSLISNGELVFGEGSRLTVL.

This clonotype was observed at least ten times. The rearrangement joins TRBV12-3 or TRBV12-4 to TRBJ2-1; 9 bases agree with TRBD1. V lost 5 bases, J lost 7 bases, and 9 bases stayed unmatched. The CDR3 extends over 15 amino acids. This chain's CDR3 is CASSTRDRELNEQFF. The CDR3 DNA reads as TGTGCCAGCAGTACCCGGGACAGGGAACTAAATGAGCAGTTCTTC.